This T cell receptor beta chain was retrieved from a study of CD4+ T cells in melanoma. Study-wide results and limits: In melanoma, neoantigen-specific CD4+ T cells reportedly differed in differentiation state. CD8+ T cell, macrophage and B cell function reportedly correlated with neoantigen-specific CD4+ T cells.

The repertoire was sequenced with immunoSEQ multiplex PCR; TCRdb's copy has only in-frame clones and lacks some. The table includes about 10,000 clones, nearly 80% detected once. The V gene lost 2 bases and the J gene lost 11 bases, with 12 bases spanning the gap. This CDR3 is built from 11 residues. CDR1 and CDR2 from the germline V gene are SQVTM and ANQGSEA. Note on this clone: The antigen remains unidentified.

The sequence was collected from a human donor with melanoma. The sample taken for sequencing was cells from a culture (not recorded whether cultured in vitro). The V and J genes are TRBV29-1 and TRBJ1-1; D remains unclear. DNA for the CDR3: TGCAGCGTTGAAAGAGACCCTCCCGCTTTCTTT. As protein: CSVERDPPAFF.